This T cell receptor beta chain was captured by sequencing in a study of neurological immune-mediated disorders. Time point in this sample: longitudinal time-point 3. By 5'RACE with 10-nucleotide random UMIs, the cDNA was made. MiXCR was run by TCRdb on the 5' RACE reads, yielding one entry per CDR3 protein. The repertoire consists of roughly 45,000 distinct CDR3 sequences, with less than 15% occurring once and the leading ten covering about an eighth. In this sample, this clonotype turned up a few times. Germline V gene lookup returns CDR1 MGHDK and CDR2 SYGVNS. Trimming shortened V by 3 bases and J by 10 bases, and 7 bases separated the two germline ends. This CDR3 is built from 12 residues.

The chain is built from TRBV25-1 and TRBJ1-6; D call uncertain. The sample comprised PBMCs. The origin of this receptor is a man aged 25 to 40 in good health. The CDR3 coding sequence is TGTGCCAGCAGTGAGGGGTACTCACCCCTCCACTTT. Translating it yields CASSEGYSPLHF.